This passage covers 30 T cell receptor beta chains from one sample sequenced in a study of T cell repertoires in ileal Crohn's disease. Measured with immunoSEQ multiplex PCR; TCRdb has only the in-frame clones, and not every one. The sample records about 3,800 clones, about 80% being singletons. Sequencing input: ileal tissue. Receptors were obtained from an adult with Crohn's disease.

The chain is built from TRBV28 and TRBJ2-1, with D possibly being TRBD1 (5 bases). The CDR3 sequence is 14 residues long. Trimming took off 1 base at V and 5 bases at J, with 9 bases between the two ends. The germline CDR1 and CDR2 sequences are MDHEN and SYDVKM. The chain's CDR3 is CASSLLWTHNEQFF. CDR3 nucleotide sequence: TGTGCCAGCAGTTTATTATGGACACACAATGAGCAGTTCTTC.

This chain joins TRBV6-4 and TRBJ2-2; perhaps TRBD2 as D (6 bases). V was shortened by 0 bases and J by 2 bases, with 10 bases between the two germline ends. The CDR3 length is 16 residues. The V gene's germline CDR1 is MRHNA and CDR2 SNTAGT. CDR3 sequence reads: CASSDSQGGNTGELFF. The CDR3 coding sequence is TGTGCCAGCAGTGACTCCCAGGGAGGCAACACCGGGGAGCTGTTTTTT.

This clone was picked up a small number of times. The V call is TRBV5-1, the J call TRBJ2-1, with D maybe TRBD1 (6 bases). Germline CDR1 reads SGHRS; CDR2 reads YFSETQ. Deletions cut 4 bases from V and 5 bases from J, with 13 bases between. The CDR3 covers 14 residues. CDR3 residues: CASSDRDIDNEQFF. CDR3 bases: TGCGCCAGCAGCGACCGGGACATAGACAATGAGCAGTTCTTC.

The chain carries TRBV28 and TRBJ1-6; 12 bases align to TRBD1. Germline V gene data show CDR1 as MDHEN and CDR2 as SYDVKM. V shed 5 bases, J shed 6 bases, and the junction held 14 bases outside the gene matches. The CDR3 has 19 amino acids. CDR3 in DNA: TGTGCCAGCAGTGTCACCCCGGGACAGGGGGCTTCTAGTAATTCACCCCTCCACTTT. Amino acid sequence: CASSVTPGQGASSNSPLHF.

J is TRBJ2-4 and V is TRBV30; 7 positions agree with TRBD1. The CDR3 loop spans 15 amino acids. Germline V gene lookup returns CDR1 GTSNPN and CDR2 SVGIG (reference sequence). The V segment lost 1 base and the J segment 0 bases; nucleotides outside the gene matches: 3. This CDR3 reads CAWSAGTEAKNIQYF. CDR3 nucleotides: TGTGCCTGGAGTGCCGGGACAGAAGCCAAAAACATTCAGTACTTC.

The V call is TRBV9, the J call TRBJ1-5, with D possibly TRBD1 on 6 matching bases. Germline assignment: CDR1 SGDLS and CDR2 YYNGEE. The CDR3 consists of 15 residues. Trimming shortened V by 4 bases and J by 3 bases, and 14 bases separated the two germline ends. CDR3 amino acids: CASSPRGGVNQPQHF. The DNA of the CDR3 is TGTGCCAGCAGCCCCCGGGGGGGCGTCAATCAGCCCCAGCATTTT.

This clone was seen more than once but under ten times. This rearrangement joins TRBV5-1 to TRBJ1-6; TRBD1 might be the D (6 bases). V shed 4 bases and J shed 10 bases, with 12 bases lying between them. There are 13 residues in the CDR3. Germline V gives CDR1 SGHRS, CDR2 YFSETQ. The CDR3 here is CASSPEGESPLHF. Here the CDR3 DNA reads TGCGCCAGCAGCCCAGAGGGGGAATCACCCCTCCACTTT.

In DNA, the CDR3 is TGCGCCAGCAGCTTGCAGGAGGGTGGGAACACTGAAGCTTTCTTT. It translates to CASSLQEGGNTEAFF. The genes are TRBV5-1 and TRBJ1-1; D remains ambiguous. The V gene's germline CDR1 is SGHRS and CDR2 YFSETQ. CDR3 length: 15 residues. Deletions cut 1 base from V and 1 base from J, with 11 bases between.

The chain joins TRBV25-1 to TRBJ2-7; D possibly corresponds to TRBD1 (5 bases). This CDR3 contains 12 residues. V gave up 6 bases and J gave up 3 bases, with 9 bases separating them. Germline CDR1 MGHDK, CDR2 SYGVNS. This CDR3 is CASSLGVYEQYF. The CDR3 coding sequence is TGTGCCAGCAGCTTAGGGGTCTACGAGCAGTACTTC.

This chain's CDR3 is CASRPLGTGDNSPLHF. CDR3 nucleotides: TGCGCCAGCAGACCTCTAGGGACAGGGGATAATTCACCCCTCCACTTT. The chain uses TRBV5-1 and TRBJ1-6; TRBD1 agrees at 10 bases. With 5 bases clipped from V and 5 bases from J, the junction kept 7 bases outside the gene matches. The CDR3 is made up of 16 amino acids. Per germline, CDR1 SGHRS and CDR2 YFSETQ.

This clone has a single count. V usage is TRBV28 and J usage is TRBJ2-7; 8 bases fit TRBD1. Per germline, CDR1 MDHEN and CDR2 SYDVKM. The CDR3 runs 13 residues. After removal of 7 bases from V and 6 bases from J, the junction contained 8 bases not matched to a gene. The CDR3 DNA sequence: TGTGCCAGCATAACCGGGACAGGTCGCGAGCAGTACTTC. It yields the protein CASITGTGREQYF.

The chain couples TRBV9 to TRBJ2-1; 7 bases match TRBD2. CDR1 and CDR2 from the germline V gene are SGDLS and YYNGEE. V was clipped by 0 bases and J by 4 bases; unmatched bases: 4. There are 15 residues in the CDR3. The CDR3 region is CASSVGVSGYNEQFF. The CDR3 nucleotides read TGTGCCAGCAGCGTAGGGGTTAGCGGGTACAATGAGCAGTTCTTC.

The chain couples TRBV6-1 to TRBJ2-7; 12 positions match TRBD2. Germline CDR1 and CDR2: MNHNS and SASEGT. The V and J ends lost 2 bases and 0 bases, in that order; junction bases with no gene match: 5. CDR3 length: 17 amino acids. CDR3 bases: TGTGCCAGCAGTGAAACTTGGACTAGCGGGAACTCCTACGAGCAGTACTTC. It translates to CASSETWTSGNSYEQYF.

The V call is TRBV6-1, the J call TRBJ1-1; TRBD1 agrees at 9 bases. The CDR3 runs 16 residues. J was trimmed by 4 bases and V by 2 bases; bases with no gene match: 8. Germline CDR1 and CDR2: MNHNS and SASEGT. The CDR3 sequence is CASSERETGGATEAFF. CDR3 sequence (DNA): TGTGCCAGCAGTGAAAGGGAGACAGGGGGTGCCACTGAAGCTTTCTTT.

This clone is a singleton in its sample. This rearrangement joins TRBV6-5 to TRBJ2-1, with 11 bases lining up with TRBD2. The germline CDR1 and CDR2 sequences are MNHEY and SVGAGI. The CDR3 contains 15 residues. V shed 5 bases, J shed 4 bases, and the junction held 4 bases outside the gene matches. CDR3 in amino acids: CASSKLAGVYNEQFF. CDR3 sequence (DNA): TGTGCCAGCAGTAAACTAGCGGGGGTGTACAATGAGCAGTTCTTC.

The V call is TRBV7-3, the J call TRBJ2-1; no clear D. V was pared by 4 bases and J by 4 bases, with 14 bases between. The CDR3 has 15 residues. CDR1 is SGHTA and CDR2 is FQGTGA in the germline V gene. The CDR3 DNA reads TGTGCCAGCAGCTGGCCGGGTCAGAAATACAATGAGCAGTTCTTC. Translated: CASSWPGQKYNEQFF.

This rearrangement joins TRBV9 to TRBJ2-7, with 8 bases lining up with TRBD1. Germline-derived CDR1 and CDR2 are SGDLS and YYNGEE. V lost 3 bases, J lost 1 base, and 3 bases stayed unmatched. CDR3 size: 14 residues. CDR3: CASSAQGESYEQYF. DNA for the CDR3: TGTGCCAGCAGCGCACAGGGGGAGTCCTACGAGCAGTACTTC.

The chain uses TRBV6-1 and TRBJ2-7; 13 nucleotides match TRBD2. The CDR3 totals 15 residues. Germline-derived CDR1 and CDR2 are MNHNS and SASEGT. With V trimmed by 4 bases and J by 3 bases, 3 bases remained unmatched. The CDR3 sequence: CASSGGLAGFYEQYF. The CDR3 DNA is TGTGCCAGCAGTGGGGGACTAGCGGGGTTCTACGAGCAGTACTTC.

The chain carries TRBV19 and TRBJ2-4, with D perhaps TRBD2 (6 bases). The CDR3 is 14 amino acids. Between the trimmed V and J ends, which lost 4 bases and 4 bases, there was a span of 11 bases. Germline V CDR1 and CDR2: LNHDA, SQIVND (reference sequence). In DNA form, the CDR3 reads TGTGCCAGTAGTAATCCGGGGGAGAAAAACATTCAGTACTTC. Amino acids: CASSNPGEKNIQYF.

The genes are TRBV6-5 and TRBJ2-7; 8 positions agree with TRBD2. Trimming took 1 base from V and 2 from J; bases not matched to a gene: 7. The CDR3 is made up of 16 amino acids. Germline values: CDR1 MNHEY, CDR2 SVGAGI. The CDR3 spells CASSYWVGGGAYEQYF. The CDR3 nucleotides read TGTGCCAGCAGTTACTGGGTCGGGGGGGGCGCCTACGAGCAGTACTTC.

CDR3 region: CASRSGTAYGYTF. The CDR3 DNA sequence: TGTGCCAGCAGGAGCGGGACGGCCTATGGCTACACCTTC. V and J are TRBV28 and TRBJ1-2; D might be TRBD1 (5 bases). Germline CDR1 is MDHEN and CDR2 is SYDVKM. V was cut by 6 bases and J by 4 bases, with 12 bases left in between. This CDR3 contains 13 residues.

DNA for the CDR3: TGTGCCAGCAGCGTAGGGGACAGTGGAAACACCATATATTTT. This translates into CASSVGDSGNTIYF. The chain carries TRBV9 and TRBJ1-3; 7 bases align to TRBD1. Germline V gene sequence: CDR1 SGDLS, CDR2 YYNGEE. The CDR3 is 14 residues long. With V trimmed by 0 bases and J by 3 bases, 0 bases remained unmatched. The full variable domain, in which reference TRBV9 and TRBJ1-3 provide the parts outside the CDR3, is DSGVTQTPKHLITATGQRVTLRCSPRSGDLSVYWYQQSLDQGLQFLIQYYNGEERAKGNILERFSAQQFPDLHSELNLSSLELGDSALYFCASSVGDSGNTIYFGEGSWLTVV.

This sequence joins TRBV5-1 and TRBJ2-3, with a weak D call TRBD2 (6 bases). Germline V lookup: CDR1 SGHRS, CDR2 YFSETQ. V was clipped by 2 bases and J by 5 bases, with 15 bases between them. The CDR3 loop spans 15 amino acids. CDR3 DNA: TGCGCCAGCAGCTTTCCTAGCGTAGGTAGAGATACGCAGTATTTT. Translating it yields CASSFPSVGRDTQYF.

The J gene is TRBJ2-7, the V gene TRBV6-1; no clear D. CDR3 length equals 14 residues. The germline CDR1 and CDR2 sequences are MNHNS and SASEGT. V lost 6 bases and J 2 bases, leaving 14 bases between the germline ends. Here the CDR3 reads CASRGGQLTYEQYF. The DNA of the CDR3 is TGTGCCAGCAGGGGTGGGCAATTAACCTACGAGCAGTACTTC.

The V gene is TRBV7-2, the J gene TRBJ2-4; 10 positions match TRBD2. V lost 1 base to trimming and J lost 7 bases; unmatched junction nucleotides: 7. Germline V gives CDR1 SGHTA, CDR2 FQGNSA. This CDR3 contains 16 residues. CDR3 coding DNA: TGTGCCAGCAGCTTAGGACAGGGACTAGCGATGAACATTCAGTACTTC. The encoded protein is CASSLGQGLAMNIQYF.

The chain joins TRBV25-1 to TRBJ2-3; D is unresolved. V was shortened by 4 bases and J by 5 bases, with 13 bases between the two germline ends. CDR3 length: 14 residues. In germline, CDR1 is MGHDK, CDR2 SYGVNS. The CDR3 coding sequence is TGTGCCAGCAGTGCTTCTTCGGGTGGAGATACGCAGTATTTT. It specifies CASSASSGGDTQYF.

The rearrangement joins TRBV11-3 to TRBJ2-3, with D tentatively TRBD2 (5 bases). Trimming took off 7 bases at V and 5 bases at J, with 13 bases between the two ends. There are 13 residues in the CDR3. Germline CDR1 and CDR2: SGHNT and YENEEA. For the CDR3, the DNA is TGTGCCAGCATGGGGAGTTCCGTAGATACGCAGTATTTT. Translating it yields CASMGSSVDTQYF.

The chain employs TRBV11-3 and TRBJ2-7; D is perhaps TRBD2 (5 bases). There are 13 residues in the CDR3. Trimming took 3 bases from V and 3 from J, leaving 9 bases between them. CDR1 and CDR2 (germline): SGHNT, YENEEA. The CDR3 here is CASSLTGGYEQYF. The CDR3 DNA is TGTGCCAGCAGCTTGACTGGAGGCTACGAGCAGTACTTC.

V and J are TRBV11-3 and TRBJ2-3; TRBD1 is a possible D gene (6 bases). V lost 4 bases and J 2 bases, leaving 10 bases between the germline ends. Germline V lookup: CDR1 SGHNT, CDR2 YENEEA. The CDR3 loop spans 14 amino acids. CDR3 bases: TGTGCCAGCAGCTGGACAGCACACACAGATACGCAGTATTTT. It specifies CASSWTAHTDTQYF.

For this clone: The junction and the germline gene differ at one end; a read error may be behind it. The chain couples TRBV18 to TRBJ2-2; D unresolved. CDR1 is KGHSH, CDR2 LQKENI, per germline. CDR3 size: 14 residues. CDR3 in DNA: TGTGCCACCCGGGTCCAGACGAACGCCGGGGAGCTGTTTTTT. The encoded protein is CATRVQTNAGELFF.